This record looks at one T cell receptor (beta chain) sequence and its context. Its antigen is not identified. V lost 5 bases, J lost 5 bases, and 12 bases lay in between. Germline CDR1 and CDR2: MNHEY and SVGAGI. CDR3 length: 14 residues. Sorted-subset replicate PCR reactions were performed with around 200 ng DNA, corresponding to roughly 27,000 T cell genomes. Profiling relied on immunoSEQ multiplex PCR, and the TCRdb table lists in-frame clones only, not all of them. The sample has fewer than 350,000 clones, 80% to 90% seen once. This specimen comes from a study of shared clonotypes between healthy human individuals. About the research overall: Per donor, three plates held CD4 naive cells, three held CD4 memory, two held CD8 naive and one held CD8 memory.

Study-level results: A handful of donors shared around 5% of their naive CD4 clonotypes. Donor scarcity curtailed the genetic and exposure-history diversity represented herein.

The TCR comes from a young man in good health. Material: memory CD8+ T cells sorted from blood. Indicated subset: CD45RO+ cells pooled with CCR7-negative TemRA cells. This rearrangement joins TRBV6-5 to TRBJ1-4; weak D call: TRBD1 (5 bases). In DNA, the CDR3 is TGTGCCAGCAGTATACAGGTGAACAATGAAAAACTGTTTTTT. Translated, it gives CASSIQVNNEKLFF.